The 19 T cell receptor beta chains listed next were all sequenced from one sample in a study of T cells after posttransplantation cyclophosphamide. This table comes from immunoSEQ multiplex PCR, and its TCRdb copy is limited to in-frame clones, with some not included. The sample presents several thousand clones, none singletons. A marrow graft followed busulfan-fludarabine conditioning, with cyclophosphamide on days +3 and +4. The specimen was PBMCs, collected after allogeneic stem cell transplant with posttransplant cyclophosphamide. The receptor set was obtained from a young adult male patient who received an allogeneic stem cell transplant from an unrelated donor, was CMV-positive, and had acute and chronic GVHD. The T cells may come from the graft donor.

This clone was picked up a small number of times. A far larger clone is off by one base, so a read error is likely. This chain connects TRBV2 to TRBJ1-5; D perhaps matches TRBD1 (5 bases). V lost 11 bases to trimming and J lost 1 base, with 18 bases between them. The CDR3 has 15 amino acids. Per the germline V gene, CDR1 is SNHLY and CDR2 is FYNNEI. The CDR3 reads CACYPSGGSNQPQHF. CDR3 in DNA: TGTGCCTGCTATCCATCGGGGGGAAGCAATCAGCCCCAGCATTTT. Combining the CDR3 with reference TRBV2 and TRBJ1-5 gives the whole variable domain EPEVTQTPSHQVTQMGQEVILRCVPISNHLYFYWYRQILGQKVEFLVSFYNNEISEKSEIFDDQFSVERPDGSNFTLKIRSTKLEDSAMYFCACYPSGGSNQPQHFGDGTRLSIL.

In its sample, this clone was seen many times. The chain carries TRBV18 and TRBJ2-5, with D unclear. Germline V gene lookup returns CDR1 KGHSH and CDR2 LQKENI. V was clipped by 3 bases and J by 3 bases, with 11 bases between them. This CDR3 has 14 amino acids. In nucleotides, the CDR3 is TGTGCCAGCTCACCCCTCGTCGCGGAAGAGACCCAGTACTTC. This translates into CASSPLVAEETQYF.

This clone was recorded at least ten times. The chain uses TRBV9 and TRBJ1-2; 9 nucleotides line up with TRBD1. There are 13 residues in the CDR3. Germline values: CDR1 SGDLS, CDR2 YYNGEE. V lost 2 bases and J lost 6; bases outside the gene matches: 2. The CDR3 sequence: CASSVDRGNGYTF. The CDR3 nucleotides read TGTGCCAGCAGCGTCGACAGGGGGAATGGCTACACCTTC.

This clone appeared many times. The J gene is TRBJ1-2, the V gene TRBV27; D is possibly TRBD1 (5 bases). Germline V gives CDR1 MNHEY, CDR2 SMNVEV (reference sequence). Trimming took off 2 bases at V and 0 bases at J, with 10 bases between the two ends. CDR3 length: 15 amino acids. The CDR3 here is CASSLHRTPNYGYTF. The DNA for the CDR3 is TGTGCCAGCAGTTTACACAGGACCCCTAACTATGGCTACACCTTC.

This clone came up many times. This chain uses TRBV6-5 with TRBJ2-5; D possibly corresponds to TRBD2 (6 bases). Trimming stripped 0 bases from V and 5 bases from J, with 13 bases between. The germline CDR1 and CDR2 sequences are MNHEY and SVGAGI. The CDR3 is made up of 15 amino acids. CDR3 in amino acids: CASSYSRRAGETQYF. The CDR3 coding sequence is TGTGCCAGCAGTTACTCCAGGAGGGCGGGGGAGACCCAGTACTTC.

This clone was observed a handful of times. A far larger clone is only one base removed, so a read error is likely. The conserved closing phenylalanine or tryptophan is absent in this CDR3, likely reflecting a read error. This sequence joins TRBV29-1 and TRBJ1-2; TRBD1 aligns across 8 bases. The CDR3 is 17 residues long. V lost 7 bases to trimming and J lost 3 bases; unmatched junction nucleotides: 19. The germline V gene has CDR1 SQVTM and CDR2 ANQGSEA. The CDR3 DNA is TGCAGCGCCCCCGTATACAGGGGGGATAGGATGGACTATGGCTACACCCTC. Residues: CSAPVYRGDRMDYGYTL.

This clone is judged medium-sized. This chain uses TRBV11-3 with TRBJ1-1; D is perhaps TRBD1 (6 bases). Per germline, CDR1 SGHNT and CDR2 YENEEA. CDR3 length: 13 amino acids. Trimming stripped 4 bases from V and 4 bases from J, with 10 bases between. CDR3 residues: CASSSGALTEAFF. DNA of the CDR3: TGTGCCAGCAGCTCAGGGGCTCTCACTGAAGCTTTCTTT.

This clone occurred many times. The chain employs TRBV19 and TRBJ1-4; D gene unclear. The V gene lost 8 bases and the J gene lost 0 bases, with 13 bases spanning the gap. The CDR3 length is 15 residues. Germline CDR1 LNHDA, CDR2 SQIVND (reference sequence). CDR3 sequence: CASSLDGTTNEKLFF. The DNA for the CDR3 is TGTGCCAGTTCTCTGGACGGGACAACTAATGAAAAACTGTTTTTT.

There are many counts of this clone. The chain has TRBV4-2 and TRBJ1-4; D may be TRBD1 (5 bases). The CDR3 has 18 amino acids. CDR1 is LGHNA and CDR2 is YNFKEQ in the germline V gene. V was trimmed by 2 bases and J by 7 bases, leaving 23 bases between them. The chain's CDR3 is CASSQNYRGDPWGEKLFF. The CDR3 DNA reads TGTGCCAGCAGCCAAAATTACCGGGGGGATCCTTGGGGTGAAAAACTGTTTTTT.

This clone is labeled as medium-sized. The chain has TRBV10-3 and TRBJ1-1; TRBD1 matches at 7 bases. Germline CDR1 ENHRY, CDR2 SYGVKD. The CDR3 is made up of 13 amino acids. V was clipped by 10 bases and J by 2 bases; unmatched bases: 7. This CDR3 is CATTGTANTEAFF. CDR3 in DNA: TGTGCCACCACCGGGACAGCTAACACTGAAGCTTTCTTT.

This clone was found many times. The V and J genes are TRBV6-5 and TRBJ2-1, with 7 bases aligning to TRBD2. Germline CDR1 is MNHEY and CDR2 is SVGAGI. This CDR3 is built from 13 residues. The V and J ends lost 5 bases and 7 bases, in that order; junction bases with no gene match: 5. The CDR3 nucleotides are TGTGCCAGCAGTGACCTCGGGGGGAATGAGCAGTTCTTC. Translation: CASSDLGGNEQFF.

This clone occurred many times. This rearrangement joins TRBV19 to TRBJ1-4; 10 bases match TRBD1. Germline CDR1 reads LNHDA; CDR2 reads SQIVND (reference sequence). The CDR3 runs 14 residues. The V segment lost 9 bases and the J segment 8 bases; nucleotides outside the gene matches: 9. CDR3 sequence reads: CASSGQGGREKLFF. The CDR3, as DNA: TGTGCCAGCTCCGGACAGGGGGGACGGGAAAAACTGTTTTTT.

The chain has TRBV7-5 and TRBJ1-6; the D call in the table, TRBD1, was not verified against the DNA. TRBV7-5 has pseudogene status. The CDR3 length is 14 residues. The CDR3 is CASSLAGPLEALHF. The CDR3 nucleotides read TGTGCCAGCAGCTTAGCAGGGCCCCTTGAAGCCCTCCACTTT.

This clone was seen at least ten times. The chain joins TRBV11-2 to TRBJ2-1; 12 bases match TRBD2. The J segment lost 9 bases and the V segment lost 4 bases, leaving 7 bases of the junction unmatched. Germline V gene data show CDR1 as SGHAT and CDR2 as FQNNGV. The CDR3 is made up of 15 amino acids. This chain's CDR3 is CASSSSASGGGEQFF. DNA of the CDR3: TGTGCCAGCAGCTCGAGCGCTAGCGGGGGGGGTGAGCAGTTCTTC.

This clone was detected many times. The chain carries TRBV19 and TRBJ1-2, with 7 nucleotides matching TRBD1. There are 15 residues in the CDR3. The V segment lost 7 bases and the J segment 5 bases; nucleotides outside the gene matches: 13. Germline lookup yields CDR1 LNHDA and CDR2 SQIVND (reference sequence). The CDR3 coding sequence is TGTGCCAGTACGACCACAGGGGTCGGAGGGTATGGCTACACCTTC. Translated, it gives CASTTTGVGGYGYTF.

In its sample, this clone was seen many times. The gene calls are TRBV9 and TRBJ2-2; 9 nucleotides line up with TRBD1. J was trimmed by 6 bases and V by 3 bases; bases with no gene match: 3. CDR1 SGDLS and CDR2 YYNGEE come from the germline V gene. This CDR3 region has 14 residues. CDR3 sequence (DNA): TGTGCCAGCAGCGCACAGGGGGCCGCCGGGGAGCTGTTTTTT. Translating gives CASSAQGAAGELFF.

This clone turned up a few times. A single base separates this from a much larger clone, so it may be a read error. The chain carries TRBV25-1 and TRBJ1-1; D is uncertain. Trimming removed 5 bases from V and 5 bases from J, with 12 bases in between. Germline lookup yields CDR1 MGHDK and CDR2 SYGVNS. The CDR3 is 13 residues long. CDR3 sequence (DNA): TGTGCCAGCAGTCAATCGGCGGGGACTGAAGCTTTCTTT. It encodes CASSQSAGTEAFF. The variable domain in full, completed from reference TRBV25-1 and TRBJ1-1, reads EADIYQTPRYLVIGTGKKITLECSQTMGHDKMYWYQQDPGMELHLIHYSYGVNSTEKGDLSSESTVSRIRTEHFPLTLESARPSHTSQYLCASSQSAGTEAFFGQGTRLTVV.

The sample holds many counts of this clone. This chain connects TRBV29-1 to TRBJ2-4, with 7 bases lining up with TRBD1. The CDR3 runs to 12 residues. V was clipped by 5 bases and J by 4 bases; unmatched bases: 2. CDR1 is SQVTM, CDR2 ANQGSEA, per germline. The CDR3 region has the DNA TGCAGCGTTTGGGGACAGAAAAACATTCAGTACTTC. Translation: CSVWGQKNIQYF.

This clone was seen repeatedly, ten times or more. The gene calls are TRBV4-2 and TRBJ2-1; D is perhaps TRBD2 (6 bases). Between the trimmed V and J ends, which lost 1 base and 12 bases, there was a span of 13 bases. CDR1 and CDR2 (germline): LGHNA, YNFKEQ. The CDR3 covers 13 residues. This CDR3 reads CASSQGREYWQFF. The CDR3 nucleotides read TGTGCCAGCAGCCAAGGGAGGGAGTACTGGCAGTTCTTC.